A single sample gave rise to the 8 T cell receptor beta chains below, sequenced in a study of control samples from healthy donors and cancer patients. Sequenced by immunoSEQ multiplex PCR; TCRdb stores in-frame clones only, minus some. Here the sample spans 25,000 to 35,000 clones, just under 90% being singletons. Source material: PBMCs. These receptor sequences come from a woman aged 40 to 50 with lung cancer.

This chain joins TRBV29-1 and TRBJ1-1; tentative D call: TRBD1 (5 bases). The CDR3 has 13 amino acids. The V end lost 4 bases, the J end lost 4 bases, and 13 bases lay between the germline ends. Germline-derived CDR1 and CDR2 are SQVTM and ANQGSEA. CDR3 sequence (DNA): TGCAGCGTTGGGGACCTAGGGGCCACTGAAGCTTTCTTT. This encodes CSVGDLGATEAFF.

This chain uses TRBV27 with TRBJ2-7, with D possibly matching TRBD2 (6 bases). The CDR3 covers 14 residues. V was shortened by 6 bases and J by 5 bases, with 17 bases between the two germline ends. Germline V gene lookup returns CDR1 MNHEY and CDR2 SMNVEV (reference sequence). The DNA of the CDR3 is TGTGCCAGCAGCTCCCCCGGAGGAGGGAACGAGCAGTACTTC. This sequence encodes CASSSPGGGNEQYF.

The J gene is TRBJ2-5, the V gene TRBV9; maybe TRBD1 (6 bases). Deletions cut 3 bases from V and 2 bases from J, with 14 bases between. Germline CDR1 is SGDLS and CDR2 is YYNGEE. The CDR3 length is 15 residues. CDR3 residues: CASSGETGQQETQYF. As DNA, the CDR3 is TGTGCCAGCAGCGGAGAAACTGGACAGCAAGAGACCCAGTACTTC.

This chain joins TRBV5-6 and TRBJ2-5, with no clear D. Germline V gene data show CDR1 as SGHDT and CDR2 as YYEEEE. V was clipped by 0 bases and J by 9 bases, with 6 bases between them. The CDR3 sequence is 11 residues long. Here the CDR3 DNA reads TGTGCCAGCAGCTTGGAGGCGGCCCAGTACTTC. Amino acid sequence: CASSLEAAQYF.

The CDR3 protein is CASSPNKGWDNEQFF. CDR3 in DNA: TGTGCCAGCAGCCCCAATAAGGGATGGGACAATGAGCAGTTCTTC. The rearrangement links TRBV6-5 to TRBJ2-1; D unclear. CDR3 size: 15 residues. Per germline, CDR1 MNHEY and CDR2 SVGAGI. Trimming took 6 bases from V and 5 from J, leaving 17 bases between them.

The chain employs TRBV30 and TRBJ1-2; tentative D call: TRBD1 (6 bases). This CDR3 is 14 amino acids long. Germline assignment: CDR1 GTSNPN and CDR2 SVGIG (reference sequence). V dropped 1 base and J dropped 4 bases, with 13 bases sitting between them. The CDR3 spells CAWSGRGWGYGYTF. CDR3 bases: TGTGCCTGGAGTGGCAGGGGATGGGGCTATGGCTACACCTTC.

V and J are TRBV5-4 and TRBJ2-3, with a tentative D call TRBD1 (6 bases). V shed 4 bases and J shed 5 bases, with 26 bases lying between them. CDR3 length equals 18 residues. CDR1 and CDR2 (germline): SGHNT, YYREEE (reference sequence). This CDR3 reads CASSLVVVGQGKIDTQYF. DNA for the CDR3: TGTGCCAGCAGCCTGGTGGTAGTGGGTCAGGGGAAAATAGATACGCAGTATTTT. Combining the CDR3 with reference TRBV5-4 and TRBJ2-3 gives the whole variable domain ETGVTQSPTHLIKTRGQQVTLRCSSQSGHNTVSWYQQALGQGPQFIFQYYREEENGRGNFPPRFSGLQFPNYSSELNVNALELDDSALYLCASSLVVVGQGKIDTQYFGPGTRLTVL.

The rearrangement links TRBV6-2 or TRBV6-3 to TRBJ2-7, with TRBD1 matching 9 bases. The J segment lost 4 bases and the V segment lost 5 bases, leaving 9 bases of the junction unmatched. The CDR3 sequence is 15 residues long. Germline V gene sequence: CDR1 MNHEY, CDR2 SVGEGT. The CDR3 region is CASSPTGGAGYEQYF. DNA for the CDR3: TGTGCCAGCAGTCCCACAGGGGGCGCAGGTTACGAGCAGTACTTC.